The clone carrying this T cell receptor beta chain was observed many times. Its antigen is currently unknown. This sample is part of a study of metastatic and nonmetastatic thyroid tumors. Turning to the study itself: Blood and tumor or nodule tissue repertoires from malignant and benign thyroid patients were compared.

No treatment of any kind had been given to any patient before thyroid surgery. Under the authors' procedure: Clinicopathological groups differed in CDR3, with these differences serving to build a distant-metastasis classifier for papillary thyroid cancer. TCRdb re-clonotyped the PCR reads via MiXCR. TCRdb's processing, not the authors', yielded these V and J calls. The profile covers approximately 28,000 clones, with more than 14% appearing a single time and roughly 14% taken by the ten largest. Study conclusions and caveats: It was reportedly found that TCR beta diversity was significantly higher in malignant thyroid tumors than in benign nodules, a difference seen in both blood and tumor samples.

This TCR came from a male donor with papillary thyroid cancer or a benign thyroid nodule (not recorded which). Some clones in this sample may be carry-over from other donors' samples. Sample: blood.

The CDR3 sequence: CASSWGSTDTQYF. CDR3 nucleotides: TGCGCCAGCAGCTGGGGAAGCACAGATACGCAGTATTTT. J is TRBJ2-3 and V is TRBV5-1; D gene ambiguous. Between the trimmed V and J ends, which lost 3 bases and 0 bases, there was a span of 5 bases. Germline values: CDR1 SGHRS, CDR2 YFSETQ. The CDR3 length is 13 residues.